This TCR beta chain was documented in a study of OX40 agonist ivuxolimab in advanced cancers. On the study more broadly: The patients received ivuxolimab by intravenous route every 2 weeks at 0.01 to 10 mg/kg. Study-level points and caveats: At 0.1 to 3.0 mg/kg, CD4+ and CD8+ blood T cells expanded clonally by week 6.

The repertoire was sequenced with immunoSEQ multiplex PCR; TCRdb's copy has only in-frame clones and lacks some. The sample holds about 99,000 clones, around 95% seen once. The CDR3 length is 20 residues. With regard to this clone: Its antigen remains unidentified.

This specimen consisted of CD4+ or CD8+ T cells sorted from blood, obtained in a trial of the OX40 agonist ivuxolimab. This clonotype originated in an adult with an advanced solid tumor such as melanoma, head and neck, liver or kidney cancer. The chain recombines TRBV21-1 with TRBJ2-1; the table gives TRBD2 as D, unverified against the DNA. TRBV21-1 is labeled a pseudogene. The CDR3 DNA reads as TGTGCCAGCAGCAAAGGCGCGGTGGAAAAAGCGGGTGGCTCCTACAATGAGCAGTTCTTC. It is translated as CASSKGAVEKAGGSYNEQFF.